Following are 30 T cell receptor beta chains from one sample sequenced in a study of response to subunit inactivated influenza vaccine. TCRdb re-called the RT-PCR reads with MiXCR, one entry per CDR3 protein. The sample records about 780,000 distinct CDR3 sequences, about 18% being singletons. The specimen comprised PBMCs from blood, sampled 4 to 6 days after vaccination. The receptors originated from a man aged 50-60 years who received an inactivated influenza vaccine.

This clonotype was picked up a small number of times. This chain connects TRBV9 to TRBJ1-4, with 7 nucleotides matching TRBD1. CDR1 is SGDLS, CDR2 YYNGEE, per germline. V shed 3 bases, J shed 5 bases, and the junction held 7 bases outside the gene matches. This CDR3 comprises 15 residues. The CDR3 here is CASSANRGRNEKLFF. CDR3 nucleotide sequence: TGTGCCAGCAGCGCAAACAGGGGCAGGAATGAAAAACTGTTTTTT.

This chain joins TRBV12-3 or TRBV12-4 and TRBJ2-3; D call uncertain. V lost 4 bases and J 2 bases, leaving 10 bases between the germline ends. This CDR3 comprises 14 residues. Written as DNA, the CDR3 is TGTGCCAGCAGTTCCACTCCCGTCACAGATACGCAGTATTTT. Protein product: CASSSTPVTDTQYF.

This clonotype was recorded many times. This CDR3 reads CASSPKETQYF. DNA of the CDR3: TGTGCCAGCAGTCCGAAAGAGACCCAGTACTTC. The rearrangement joins TRBV18 to TRBJ2-5, with unresolved D. This CDR3 has 11 amino acids. The V and J ends lost 8 bases and 3 bases respectively, with 7 bases between them. Germline CDR1 is KGHSH and CDR2 is LQKENI.

The table lists this clonotype with many counts. The chain's CDR3 is CASSLPGAYEQYF. Here the CDR3 DNA reads TGTGCCAGCAGCTTACCGGGAGCCTACGAGCAGTACTTC. V is TRBV7-2 and J is TRBJ2-7, with a tentative D call TRBD2 (6 bases). Trimming pared 2 bases from V and 2 bases from J, leaving 7 bases between. The germline V gene encodes CDR1 SGHTA and CDR2 FQGNSA. The CDR3 loop spans 13 amino acids.

This clonotype appeared a few times. The rearrangement uses TRBV9 and TRBJ1-1; D uncertain. Germline loops: CDR1 SGDLS, CDR2 YYNGEE. The CDR3 is 13 residues long. V was clipped by 3 bases and J by 0 bases, with 6 bases between them. The CDR3 sequence is CASSDSLNTEAFF. The CDR3 nucleotides are TGTGCCAGCAGCGACAGTTTGAACACTGAAGCTTTCTTT.

This clonotype was counted many times. This chain connects TRBV7-2 to TRBJ2-5; TRBD1 or TRBD2 may be the D gene (5 bases each). The ends were cut back, 5 bases at V and 0 bases at J, with 7 bases in the middle. Germline CDR1 is SGHTA and CDR2 is FQGNSA. This CDR3 is 13 amino acids long. The CDR3 is CASSRGHQETQYF. In DNA form, the CDR3 reads TGTGCCAGCAGCCGGGGACACCAAGAGACCCAGTACTTC.

The chain employs TRBV27 and TRBJ2-2, with D tentatively TRBD1 (7 bases). CDR1 is MNHEY, CDR2 SMNVEV, per germline (reference sequence). The CDR3 has 16 residues. V was clipped by 5 bases and J by 1 base, with 14 bases between them. CDR3 in amino acids: CASSPLQGGNTGELFF. In DNA, the CDR3 is TGTGCCAGCAGTCCCCTGCAGGGGGGGAACACCGGGGAGCTGTTTTTT.

This clonotype was counted a few times. This chain links TRBV25-1 with TRBJ1-2, with D possibly being TRBD1 (5 bases). V lost 2 bases, J lost 7 bases, and 8 bases lay in between. Looked up from germline, CDR1 is MGHDK and CDR2 is SYGVNS. The CDR3 loop spans 12 amino acids. CDR3 sequence: CASSEEGRGYTF. CDR3 DNA sequence: TGTGCCAGCAGTGAAGAGGGACGTGGCTACACCTTC.

This clonotype showed up many times. The rearrangement uses TRBV5-1 and TRBJ2-3; TRBD2 matches at 9 bases. After removal of 5 bases from V and 2 bases from J, the junction contained 3 bases not matched to a gene. Germline V gene lookup returns CDR1 SGHRS and CDR2 YFSETQ. The CDR3 length is 14 residues. For the CDR3, the DNA is TGCGCCAGCAGGACTAGCGGAATCACAGATACGCAGTATTTT. The encoded protein is CASRTSGITDTQYF.

V and J are TRBV9 and TRBJ2-7, with D possibly being TRBD1 (5 bases). This CDR3 is built from 16 residues. V was cut by 0 bases and J by 0 bases, with 13 bases left in between. Per germline, CDR1 SGDLS and CDR2 YYNGEE. The CDR3 here is CASSVDPTGLSYEQYF. In DNA form, the CDR3 reads TGTGCCAGCAGCGTAGACCCTACAGGTCTCTCCTACGAGCAGTACTTC.

The rearrangement joins TRBV20-1 to TRBJ2-5, with D perhaps given as TRBD1 or TRBD2 (5 bases each). Germline values: CDR1 DFQATT, CDR2 SNEGSKA (reference sequence). CDR3 length: 14 amino acids. Trimming took 2 bases from V and 1 from J, leaving 11 bases between them. CDR3 loop: CSARSGRLQETQYF. CDR3 DNA sequence: TGCAGTGCTAGATCGGGACGCCTCCAAGAGACCCAGTACTTC.

There are a few counts of this clonotype. The chain links TRBV29-1 to TRBJ2-7; D is perhaps TRBD1 (6 bases). Germline V gene sequence: CDR1 SQVTM, CDR2 ANQGSEA. Trimming removed 4 bases from V and 4 bases from J, with 14 bases in between. This CDR3 is built from 13 residues. CDR3 coding DNA: TGCAGCGTTGTTGAGACAGGCAATTACGAGCAGTACTTC. It codes for CSVVETGNYEQYF.

The chain employs TRBV20-1 and TRBJ1-3, with D hard to call. In germline, CDR1 is DFQATT, CDR2 SNEGSKA (reference sequence). Deletions cut 3 bases from V and 7 bases from J, with 16 bases between. There are 14 residues in the CDR3. The CDR3: CSASSLTGINTIYF. Written as DNA, the CDR3 is TGCAGTGCTAGCTCATTGACGGGGATTAACACCATATATTTT.

The chain has TRBV6-2 or TRBV6-3 and TRBJ1-1, with D maybe TRBD1 (5 bases). Trimming took off 5 bases at V and 1 base at J, with 14 bases between the two ends. Germline CDR1 is MNHEY and CDR2 is SVGEGT. This CDR3 has 15 residues. The CDR3 sequence: CASSPQGVWNTEAFF. The CDR3, as DNA: TGTGCCAGCAGTCCCCAAGGGGTTTGGAACACTGAAGCTTTCTTT.

This clonotype came up a few times. The V call is TRBV20-1, the J call TRBJ1-5; TRBD1 matches at 8 bases. The CDR3 covers 15 residues. CDR1 is DFQATT, CDR2 SNEGSKA, per germline (reference sequence). Unmatched junction bases numbered 9, after V lost 1 base and J lost 7 bases. The chain's CDR3 is CSARVKVAGGQPQHF. The DNA for the CDR3 is TGCAGTGCTAGAGTGAAAGTGGCAGGGGGCCAGCCCCAGCATTTT.

Only a few counts were recorded for this clonotype. The J gene is TRBJ2-3, the V gene TRBV7-2; no clear D gene. Germline V gene data show CDR1 as SGHTA and CDR2 as FQGNSA. The CDR3 has 13 residues. V shed 4 bases and J shed 3 bases, with 8 bases lying between them. CDR3 DNA sequence: TGTGCCAGCAGCTCCGAGTTAACAGATACGCAGTATTTT. This sequence encodes CASSSELTDTQYF.

This clonotype came up a few times. The CDR3 DNA reads TGTGCCACCAGCAGCCTACCGGGGTACGAGCAGTACTTC. As protein: CATSSLPGYEQYF. The V and J genes are TRBV15 and TRBJ2-7; D is possibly TRBD2 (5 bases). V lost 3 bases, J lost 4 bases, and 10 bases lay in between. Germline V gives CDR1 LNHNV, CDR2 YYDKDF (reference sequence). There are 13 residues in the CDR3.

The CDR3 reads CASSSGHPMEAFF. As DNA, the CDR3 is TGCGCCAGCAGCTCAGGACACCCGATGGAAGCTTTCTTT. The rearrangement joins TRBV5-1 to TRBJ1-1; the D gene is possibly TRBD1 (5 bases). V shed 3 bases and J shed 8 bases, with 14 bases lying between them. The CDR3 is made up of 13 amino acids. Germline CDR1 SGHRS, CDR2 YFSETQ.

In this sample, this clonotype turned up a few times. The chain combines TRBV4-2 with TRBJ2-1, with TRBD1 matching 9 bases. Unmatched junction bases numbered 7, after V lost 1 base and J lost 9 bases. The germline V gene encodes CDR1 LGHNA and CDR2 YNFKEQ. The CDR3 covers 15 residues. The CDR3 DNA follows: TGTGCCAGCAGCCAAGTGGACAGGGGAGAGAGTGAGCAGTTCTTC. It codes for CASSQVDRGESEQFF.

The rearrangement links TRBV20-1 to TRBJ1-5; a possible D gene is TRBD1 (6 bases). V lost 6 bases to trimming and J lost 7 bases, with 22 bases between them. The CDR3 has 15 residues. From germline, CDR1 is DFQATT and CDR2 SNEGSKA (reference sequence). Written as DNA, the CDR3 is TGCAGTGCAGTACGCCGGGACAACTTGGGACAGCCCCAGCATTTT. Translation: CSAVRRDNLGQPQHF.

The chain uses TRBV3-1 and TRBJ2-2; 10 positions agree with TRBD2. Germline values: CDR1 LGHDT, CDR2 YNNKEL (reference sequence). This CDR3 has 15 residues. The ends lost 4 bases at V and 13 bases at J; junction bases unmatched: 12. In DNA, the CDR3 is TGTGCCAGCAGCCCTATAGCGGGAGGACCGACCGGGCTGTTTTTT. It yields the protein CASSPIAGGPTGLFF.

There are a few counts of this clonotype. This chain uses TRBV28 with TRBJ1-2; 12 positions agree with TRBD1. Germline loops: CDR1 MDHEN, CDR2 SYDVKM. This CDR3 is built from 18 residues. V trimming: 2 bases; J trimming: 2 bases; junction bases outside the gene matches: 9. CDR3 coding DNA: TGTGCCAGCAGTTTAGGTGGGACAGGGGGCCTCCTGAACTATGGCTACACCTTC. It translates to CASSLGGTGGLLNYGYTF.

This chain joins TRBV6-2 or TRBV6-3 and TRBJ1-5, with 7 bases matching TRBD1. J was trimmed by 2 bases and V by 2 bases; bases with no gene match: 9. The CDR3 sequence is 17 residues long. CDR1 is MNHEY and CDR2 is SVGEGT in the germline V gene. The CDR3, as DNA: TGTGCCAGCAGTTACGCTCGACAGGGAGTGGGCAATCAGCCCCAGCATTTT. Amino acid sequence: CASSYARQGVGNQPQHF.

The chain has TRBV3-1 and TRBJ2-7; a weak D match, TRBD2 (6 bases). Per germline, CDR1 LGHDT and CDR2 YNNKEL (reference sequence). Trimming took off 1 base at V and 4 bases at J, with 8 bases between the two ends. The CDR3 spans 13 residues. The CDR3 DNA is TGTGCCAGCAGCCAAGGGGGGAGGTACGAGCAGTACTTC. It is translated as CASSQGGRYEQYF.

The table lists this clonotype with a few counts. The V and J genes are TRBV20-1 and TRBJ2-7; D is possibly TRBD1 or TRBD2 (5 bases each). Deletions cut 2 bases from V and 3 bases from J, with 14 bases between. Germline V gives CDR1 DFQATT, CDR2 SNEGSKA (reference sequence). The CDR3 runs to 14 residues. The CDR3 DNA sequence: TGCAGTGCTAGAACCCATACAGGAGGCTACGAGCAGTACTTC. It specifies CSARTHTGGYEQYF.

This clonotype was seen only a few times. The rearrangement links TRBV5-1 to TRBJ2-3; no firm D call. Per the germline V gene, CDR1 is SGHRS and CDR2 is YFSETQ. The CDR3 covers 14 residues. Trimming stripped 0 bases from V and 2 bases from J, with 7 bases between. CDR3 in amino acids: CASSLGSITDTQYF. The CDR3 bases are TGCGCCAGCAGCTTGGGGTCGATCACAGATACGCAGTATTTT.

This chain joins TRBV5-5 and TRBJ2-7; TRBD2 is a possible D gene (5 bases). V lost 6 bases and J lost 2, with 18 bases in between. CDR3 length: 15 amino acids. Germline assignment: CDR1 SGHKS and CDR2 YYEKEE (reference sequence). The CDR3 is CASTKQTHGAYEQYF. Written as DNA, the CDR3 is TGTGCCAGCACCAAACAGACACACGGGGCCTACGAGCAGTACTTC.

CDR3 residues: CASSGLTGTDIQYF. The CDR3 coding sequence is TGTGCCAGCAGTGGCCTAACAGGGACGGACATTCAGTACTTC. This chain connects TRBV6-1 to TRBJ2-4; possible D gene TRBD1, 6 bases. The CDR3 is made up of 14 amino acids. CDR1 and CDR2 (germline): MNHNS, SASEGT. V shed 4 bases and J shed 8 bases, with 15 bases lying between them.

The rearrangement links TRBV4-1 to TRBJ2-7, with TRBD2 matching over 12 bases. J gave up 7 bases and V 4 bases, and 8 bases lay outside the gene matches. The CDR3 has 15 amino acids. Germline CDR1 reads MGHRA; CDR2 reads YSYEKL. The CDR3, as DNA: TGCGCCAGCAGCCGCTGGACTAGCGGGGTTGCGGAGCAGTACTTC. This gives the protein CASSRWTSGVAEQYF.

V and J are TRBV20-1 and TRBJ1-2; 7 nucleotides match TRBD1. This CDR3 spans 13 amino acids. Per germline, CDR1 DFQATT and CDR2 SNEGSKA (reference sequence). V shed 6 bases, J shed 5 bases, and the junction held 9 bases outside the gene matches. CDR3 nucleotides: TGCAGTGCCCCGACAGGGAAAGAGTATGGCTACACCTTC. Protein product: CSAPTGKEYGYTF.